These 2 T cell receptor beta chains were all obtained from the same sample, sequenced in a study of cytomegalovirus exposure and HLA in healthy donors. Both 60 Vbeta primers and 13 Jbeta primers went into the PCR. TCRdb keeps only in-frame clones here, not all; method: immunoSEQ multiplex PCR. Of around 160,000 clones in the sample, 70% to 75% were seen once. The sample consisted of PBMCs. The source of these receptors is a man aged 18 to 30 in good health and CMV-seropositive.

This clone turned up a few times. This chain uses TRBV30 with TRBJ2-1; 8 bases match TRBD2. V lost 8 bases and J lost 0; bases outside the gene matches: 18. CDR1 is GTSNPN and CDR2 is SVGIG in the germline V gene (reference sequence). The length of the CDR3 is 18 residues. The CDR3 DNA reads as TGTGCCACCCTGGGGCTAGCGGGCTCCGGAAGCTCCTACAATGAGCAGTTCTTC. It translates to CATLGLAGSGSSYNEQFF.

The V gene is TRBV6-6, the J gene TRBJ1-5; the D gene is possibly TRBD1 (6 bases). The germline V and J ends were trimmed by 6 bases and 1 base, with 10 bases remaining between them. Germline assignment: CDR1 MNHNY and CDR2 SVGAGI (reference sequence). CDR3 length equals 14 residues. CDR3 region: CASRGGQSNQPQHF. Written as DNA, the CDR3 is TGTGCCAGCAGGGGGGGGCAGAGCAATCAGCCCCAGCATTTT.